This T cell receptor (beta chain) derives from a study of prognosis after radiotherapy for stage I lung cancer. Amplicons of TCR beta CDR3 were generated from genomic DNA by two-round multiplex PCR. Every TRBV and TRBJ gene had its own specific primer in first-round PCR. Universal primers featured in the second PCR round. TCRdb reprocessed the multiplex PCR reads with MiXCR, giving one entry per CDR3 protein. The sample carries about 26,000 distinct CDR3 sequences, approximately 31% recorded once. The CDR3 is 14 amino acids. Trimming pared 5 bases from V and 3 bases from J, leaving 11 bases between. The germline V gene has CDR1 MNHEY and CDR2 SVGEGT.

The source was PBMCs, collected before or after stereotactic body radiation therapy (not recorded which). The clonotype comes from a donor at least 50 years old with non-small cell lung cancer. The chain carries TRBV6-2 or TRBV6-3 and TRBJ1-3, with D hard to call. The CDR3 nucleotides are TGTGCCAGCAGTGAAGGTCCCTGTGGAAACACCATATATTTT. This encodes CASSEGPCGNTIYF.